The 21 T cell receptor beta chains given below trace back to one sample, sequenced in a study of human T cells and chemical hapten exposure. It was from unfractionated whole blood that total RNA was extracted. In TCRdb, the 5' RACE reads were re-called with MiXCR into one record per CDR3 protein. The sample includes roughly 120,000 distinct CDR3 sequences, around a fifth of them seen just once. Every receptor here comes from a human donor in good health.

This clonotype was recorded a few times. The chain employs TRBV28 and TRBJ1-2; D is undetermined. The germline V gene has CDR1 MDHEN and CDR2 SYDVKM. Trimming shortened V by 7 bases and J by 3 bases, and 12 bases separated the two germline ends. CDR3 size: 13 residues. CDR3 loop: CASITPRDYGYTF. The CDR3 nucleotides read TGTGCCAGCATCACACCAAGGGACTATGGCTACACCTTC.

There are a few counts of this clonotype. This sequence joins TRBV11-2 and TRBJ2-2, with D possibly TRBD2 on 6 matching bases. This CDR3 is built from 15 residues. Trimming shortened V by 5 bases and J by 9 bases, and 19 bases separated the two germline ends. Germline CDR1 SGHAT, CDR2 FQNNGV. CDR3 nucleotides: TGTGCCAGCAGCCCGAGCTGGAGGGTCCCCAGGGAGCTGTTTTTT. It is translated as CASSPSWRVPRELFF.

V is TRBV6-6 and J is TRBJ1-1; D perhaps matches TRBD1 (6 bases). V gave up 2 bases and J gave up 8 bases, with 9 bases separating them. The CDR3 length is 12 residues. In germline, CDR1 is MNHNY, CDR2 SVGAGI (reference sequence). CDR3 loop: CASSYAQGEAFF. Here the CDR3 DNA reads TGTGCCAGCAGTTACGCCCAGGGGGAAGCTTTCTTT.

This chain links TRBV5-1 with TRBJ2-7, with D perhaps matching TRBD1 (6 bases). The CDR3 totals 13 residues. Germline-derived CDR1 and CDR2 are SGHRS and YFSETQ. Trimming pared 4 bases from V and 7 bases from J, leaving 15 bases between. The CDR3 protein is CASSPILRGEQYF. The CDR3 DNA sequence: TGCGCCAGCAGCCCTATATTGAGGGGGGAGCAGTACTTC.

This clonotype was counted only a few times. The J gene is TRBJ2-7, the V gene TRBV28; TRBD1 is a possible D gene (5 bases). The CDR3 spans 17 residues. V was trimmed by 7 bases and J by 4 bases, leaving 26 bases between them. Looked up from germline, CDR1 is MDHEN and CDR2 is SYDVKM. CDR3 DNA: TGTGCCAGCAACGTATCCCCACTATCTCAAAGGGGTTACGAGCAGTACTTC. Its protein product is CASNVSPLSQRGYEQYF.

The sample holds a few counts of this clonotype. The chain combines TRBV5-1 with TRBJ1-1; TRBD1 might be the D (6 bases). Germline V lookup: CDR1 SGHRS, CDR2 YFSETQ. Trimming removed 4 bases from V and 2 bases from J, with 9 bases in between. This CDR3 comprises 13 residues. The CDR3 loop reads CASSPGANTEAFF. The CDR3 DNA sequence: TGCGCCAGCAGCCCAGGGGCTAACACTGAAGCTTTCTTT.

This clonotype was seen only a few times. The chain recombines TRBV29-1 with TRBJ2-5; 10 bases line up with TRBD2. Looked up from germline, CDR1 is SQVTM and CDR2 is ANQGSEA. Germline trimming cut 2 bases from V and 4 bases from J; bases unmatched to any gene: 7. CDR3 length: 15 amino acids. This CDR3 is CSVELLAGALETQYF. CDR3 nucleotide sequence: TGCAGCGTTGAACTGCTAGCGGGGGCCCTAGAGACCCAGTACTTC. The whole variable domain, filled in from reference TRBV29-1 and TRBJ2-5, reads SAVISQKPSRDICQRGTSLTIQCQVDSQVTMMFWYRQQPGQSLTLIATANQGSEATYESGFVIDKFPISRPNLTFSTLTVSNMSPEDSSIYLCSVELLAGALETQYFGPGTRLLVL.

The V call is TRBV6-1, the J call TRBJ1-5, with D possibly matching TRBD1 (5 bases). Looked up from germline, CDR1 is MNHNS and CDR2 is SASEGT. V was clipped by 6 bases and J by 4 bases, with 16 bases between them. CDR3 length: 15 residues. The CDR3 coding sequence is TGTGCCAGCAGCCAGGGAGGGATTAGGAATCAGCCCCAGCATTTT. It specifies CASSQGGIRNQPQHF.

This clonotype was observed at least ten times. This chain joins TRBV9 and TRBJ1-2, with 8 bases lining up with TRBD1. The ends lost 7 bases at V and 8 bases at J; junction bases unmatched: 13. Germline CDR1 reads SGDLS; CDR2 reads YYNGEE. CDR3 size: 14 residues. The CDR3 sequence is CASDEFGQGTGYTF. The CDR3 nucleotides read TGTGCCAGCGATGAGTTCGGACAGGGTACGGGCTACACCTTC.

This clonotype was found a few times. This sequence joins TRBV20-1 and TRBJ2-3, with D possibly TRBD2 on 5 matching bases. V dropped 6 bases and J dropped 1 base, with 17 bases sitting between them. In germline, CDR1 is DFQATT, CDR2 SNEGSKA (reference sequence). The length of the CDR3 is 15 residues. The CDR3 DNA sequence: TGCAGTGCCCCGGACTCCTTCGTCGGCACAGATACGCAGTATTTT. Translating it yields CSAPDSFVGTDTQYF.

The V gene is TRBV12-3 or TRBV12-4, the J gene TRBJ2-3, with 8 bases aligning to TRBD2. Unmatched junction bases numbered 7, after V lost 3 bases and J lost 5 bases. The length of the CDR3 is 15 residues. CDR3 in amino acids: CASSFGTSGGDTQYF. The CDR3 DNA reads TGTGCCAGCAGTTTTGGGACTAGTGGGGGAGATACGCAGTATTTT.

About this clonotype itself: The junction departs from germline at one end; a sequencing error may be responsible. V gene TRBV15 combines with J gene TRBJ1-4; D perhaps matches TRBD1 (6 bases). Germline V gives CDR1 LNHNV, CDR2 YYDKDF (reference sequence). The CDR3 sequence is 15 residues long. In DNA, the CDR3 is TGTGCCACCAGCAGAGCAGGGACAACTAATGAAAACCTGTTTTTT. Translated: CATSRAGTTNENLFF.

This clonotype was recorded at least ten times. The V and J genes are TRBV28 and TRBJ2-6, with D uncertain. V gave up 2 bases and J gave up 0 bases, with 11 bases separating them. This CDR3 spans 17 amino acids. Germline values: CDR1 MDHEN, CDR2 SYDVKM. CDR3 loop: CASSLPGGTSGANVLTF. CDR3 sequence (DNA): TGTGCCAGCAGTTTACCCGGCGGAACCTCTGGGGCCAACGTCCTGACTTTC.

The V call is TRBV4-1, the J call TRBJ2-3; 9 bases line up with TRBD2. The CDR3 is 13 residues long. From germline, CDR1 is MGHRA and CDR2 YSYEKL. After removal of 7 bases from V and 6 bases from J, the junction contained 5 bases not matched to a gene. CDR3: CASTLAGGDTQYF. DNA for the CDR3: TGCGCCAGCACACTGGCGGGAGGGGATACGCAGTATTTT.

This chain joins TRBV24-1 and TRBJ2-7; TRBD1 is a possible D gene (5 bases). Looked up from germline, CDR1 is KGHDR and CDR2 is SFDVKD. V was cut by 0 bases and J by 9 bases, with 8 bases left in between. The CDR3 consists of 12 residues. DNA for the CDR3: TGTGCCACCAGTGATTTGGGGCAGGGGCAGTACTTC. It translates to CATSDLGQGQYF.

This clonotype turned up a few times. This chain uses TRBV6-6 with TRBJ1-5; D is possibly TRBD1 (5 bases). Trimming shortened V by 0 bases and J by 6 bases, and 12 bases separated the two germline ends. Germline V gene lookup returns CDR1 MNHNY and CDR2 SVGAGI (reference sequence). The CDR3 sequence is 15 residues long. CDR3: CASSYSGQSGQPQHF. In DNA form, the CDR3 reads TGTGCCAGCAGTTACTCGGGGCAGTCGGGTCAGCCCCAGCATTTT.

The V call is TRBV28, the J call TRBJ2-3, with 7 positions matching TRBD1. Trimming took 7 bases from V and 0 from J; bases not matched to a gene: 7. Germline V gene data show CDR1 as MDHEN and CDR2 as SYDVKM. This CDR3 has 15 residues. Written as DNA, the CDR3 is TGTGCCAGCACGCCTAGGGACAGAAGCACAGATACGCAGTATTTT. It translates to CASTPRDRSTDTQYF.

This clonotype was found once. This rearrangement joins TRBV7-3 to TRBJ2-6; tentative D call: TRBD1 (6 bases). V was pared by 4 bases and J by 4 bases, with 8 bases between. The CDR3 runs to 14 residues. CDR1 is SGHTA and CDR2 is FQGTGA in the germline V gene. The CDR3 DNA reads TGTGCCAGCAGCTCCGGGACAGGGGCCAACGTCCTGACTTTC. Translation: CASSSGTGANVLTF.

This clonotype has a handful of counts. The chain is built from TRBV29-1 and TRBJ1-3, with 9 positions matching TRBD1. CDR3 length: 14 residues. V shed 4 bases and J 4 bases; nucleotides not matched to a gene: 5. Germline CDR1 and CDR2: SQVTM and ANQGSEA. The CDR3 reads CSVAGQGTGNTIYF. In nucleotides, the CDR3 is TGCAGCGTTGCCGGACAGGGGACAGGAAACACCATATATTTT.

CDR3 nucleotide sequence: TGCGCCAGCAGCCAATTACTTCAGGGGTCTGGGGCCAACGTCCTGACTTTC. Protein: CASSQLLQGSGANVLTF. The chain joins TRBV4-1 to TRBJ2-6, with a possible D match to TRBD1 (6 bases). In germline, CDR1 is MGHRA, CDR2 YSYEKL. Trimming removed 2 bases at V and 1 base at J, with 12 bases between. CDR3 length: 17 amino acids.

This clonotype was counted between two and nine times. The chain couples TRBV3-1 to TRBJ2-4; D perhaps matches TRBD2 (5 bases). Per germline, CDR1 LGHDT and CDR2 YNNKEL (reference sequence). This CDR3 is built from 15 residues. The V gene lost 2 bases and the J gene lost 2 bases, with 10 bases spanning the gap. CDR3 region: CASSQNPGSKNIQYF. CDR3 bases: TGTGCCAGCAGCCAAAACCCGGGATCCAAAAACATTCAGTACTTC.